This is a list of T cell receptor beta chains from one sample in a study of vaccination and CD4 T cells after COVID-19. TCRdb fed the PCR reads into MiXCR, producing one record per CDR3 protein. Counted here are more than 12,000 distinct CDR3 sequences, about 53% occurring once; the ten biggest clones make up approximately 4.6%. These TCRs' antigens remain unknown. Sequenced here: CD4+ T cells from blood, cultured in vitro, sampled before SARS-CoV-2 vaccination. These receptors all stem from a human donor who had recovered from COVID-19. The CDR3 runs from the conserved cysteine through the conserved F or W. The D gene is left open where the match is weak. Only part of the rows carry a size: once, few, many, or a class if the clone is expanded.

J gene: TRBJ2-5
V gene: TRBV5-4
clone size: NA
D gene: TRBD2
CDR3 protein: CASSLQGLAGGETQYF
CDR3 DNA: TGTGCCAGCAGCTTGCAGGGACTAGCGGGAGGAGAGACCCAGTACTTC

J gene: TRBJ1-3
V gene: TRBV6-1
clone size: NA
D gene: TRBD1
CDR3 protein: CASSRGQGGNTIYF
CDR3 DNA: TGTGCCAGCAGCCGCGGACAGGGGGGAAACACCATATATTTT

J gene: TRBJ2-5
V gene: TRBV7-3
clone size: NA
D gene: TRBD2
CDR3 protein: CASSSQGLAGETQYF
CDR3 DNA: TGTGCCAGCAGCTCGCAGGGACTAGCGGGAGAGACCCAGTACTTC

J gene: TRBJ2-3
V gene: TRBV29-1
clone size: NA
D gene: NA
CDR3 protein: CSVEVLVVGGTQYF
CDR3 DNA: TGCAGCGTTGAAGTTCTCGTAGTTGGAGGTACGCAGTATTTT

J gene: TRBJ2-5
V gene: TRBV2
clone size: few
D gene: NA
CDR3 protein: CASNRLVGETQYF
CDR3 DNA: TGTGCCAGCAACAGACTGGTGGGAGAGACCCAGTACTTC

J gene: TRBJ1-5
V gene: TRBV7-2
clone size: few
D gene: NA
CDR3 protein: CASSLPQAPNQPQHF
CDR3 DNA: TGTGCCAGCAGCTTACCTCAGGCACCTAATCAGCCCCAGCATTTT

J gene: TRBJ1-2
V gene: TRBV27
clone size: few
D gene: TRBD1
CDR3 protein: CASSLSTGGNYGYTF
CDR3 DNA: TGTGCCAGCAGTTTGTCTACAGGGGGGAACTATGGCTACACCTTC

J gene: TRBJ2-7
V gene: TRBV24-1
clone size: NA
D gene: NA
CDR3 protein: CATSDFDKTSYEQYF
CDR3 DNA: TGTGCCACCAGTGATTTTGATAAAACCTCCTACGAGCAGTACTTC

J gene: TRBJ1-5
V gene: TRBV6-2/TRBV6-3
clone size: NA
D gene: NA
CDR3 protein: CASSPSRGSGNQPQHF
CDR3 DNA: TGTGCCAGCAGCCCGTCGCGGGGGTCGGGCAATCAGCCCCAGCATTTT

J gene: TRBJ2-3
V gene: TRBV7-2
clone size: NA
D gene: TRBD2
CDR3 protein: CASRLAVITDTQYF
CDR3 DNA: TGTGCCAGCAGACTAGCGGTGATCACAGATACGCAGTATTTT

J gene: TRBJ2-5
V gene: TRBV20-1
clone size: NA
D gene: TRBD1
CDR3 protein: CSASPGTGDETQYF
CDR3 DNA: TGCAGTGCTAGTCCCGGGACAGGGGATGAGACCCAGTACTTC

J gene: TRBJ2-3
V gene: TRBV6-5
clone size: NA
D gene: TRBD1
CDR3 protein: CASSYTADRSPLPRITDTQYF
CDR3 DNA: TGTGCCAGCAGTTACACGGCGGACAGGTCCCCATTGCCCCGGATCACAGATACGCAGTATTTT

J gene: TRBJ1-2
V gene: TRBV28
clone size: NA
D gene: TRBD1
CDR3 protein: CASRRTQTGMEGYTF
CDR3 DNA: TGTGCCAGCAGGCGAACGCAGACAGGGATGGAGGGCTACACCTTC

J gene: TRBJ1-1
V gene: TRBV6-2/TRBV6-3
clone size: NA
D gene: NA
CDR3 protein: CASSYEGITEAFF
CDR3 DNA: TGTGCCAGCAGTTACGAGGGTATAACTGAAGCTTTCTTT

J gene: TRBJ2-7
V gene: TRBV12-3/TRBV12-4
clone size: NA
D gene: NA
CDR3 protein: CASSLKGGNPYEQYF
CDR3 DNA: TGTGCCAGCAGTTTAAAAGGTGGGAACCCCTACGAGCAGTACTTC

J gene: TRBJ1-2
V gene: TRBV11-2
clone size: NA
D gene: NA
CDR3 protein: CASSLDGDNYGYTF
CDR3 DNA: TGTGCCAGCAGCTTAGATGGGGATAACTATGGCTACACCTTC

J gene: TRBJ2-2
V gene: TRBV14
clone size: NA
D gene: NA
CDR3 protein: CASSPIQGKIAGELFF
CDR3 DNA: TGTGCCAGCAGCCCGATTCAGGGAAAAATAGCCGGGGAGCTGTTTTTT

J gene: TRBJ2-7
V gene: TRBV7-8
clone size: NA
D gene: TRBD1
CDR3 protein: CASSFRTGGTYEQYF
CDR3 DNA: TGTGCCAGCAGCTTCCGGACAGGGGGCACCTACGAGCAGTACTTC

J gene: TRBJ2-7
V gene: TRBV7-2
clone size: NA
D gene: NA
CDR3 protein: CASSLGGTYEQYF
CDR3 DNA: TGTGCCAGCAGCTTAGGGGGGACCTACGAGCAGTACTTC

J gene: TRBJ2-3
V gene: TRBV7-2
clone size: NA
D gene: NA
CDR3 protein: CASSLVPVTGTDTQYF
CDR3 DNA: TGTGCCAGCAGCTTAGTTCCAGTGACGGGCACAGATACGCAGTATTTT

J gene: TRBJ2-7
V gene: TRBV6-5
clone size: few
D gene: TRBD1
CDR3 protein: CASSSYRTGSYEQYF
CDR3 DNA: TGTGCCAGCAGTTCCTATAGGACAGGGTCCTACGAGCAGTACTTC

J gene: TRBJ1-1
V gene: TRBV7-2
clone size: NA
D gene: TRBD1
CDR3 protein: CASSIQGATEAFF
CDR3 DNA: TGTGCCAGCAGCATACAGGGGGCGACTGAAGCTTTCTTT

J gene: TRBJ1-2
V gene: TRBV11-3
clone size: NA
D gene: NA
CDR3 protein: CASSLDGYGYTF
CDR3 DNA: TGTGCCAGCAGCTTAGACGGGTATGGCTACACCTTC

J gene: TRBJ2-1
V gene: TRBV6-2/TRBV6-3
clone size: NA
D gene: TRBD2
CDR3 protein: CASSPSTSGDLSYNEQFF
CDR3 DNA: TGTGCCAGCAGTCCGTCAACTAGCGGGGATCTTTCCTACAATGAGCAGTTCTTC

J gene: TRBJ2-1
V gene: TRBV4-1
clone size: few
D gene: TRBD1
CDR3 protein: CASSQRTQGARNEQFF
CDR3 DNA: TGCGCCAGCAGCCAACGAACACAGGGGGCACGCAATGAGCAGTTCTTC

J gene: TRBJ1-2
V gene: TRBV2
clone size: few
D gene: TRBD1
CDR3 protein: CASSEDRGNGYTF
CDR3 DNA: TGTGCCAGCAGTGAGGACAGGGGGAATGGCTACACCTTC

J gene: TRBJ1-2
V gene: TRBV10-3
clone size: NA
D gene: TRBD1
CDR3 protein: CAIRSGQGNYGYTF
CDR3 DNA: TGTGCCATCAGGTCGGGACAGGGGAACTATGGCTACACCTTC

J gene: TRBJ2-2
V gene: TRBV2
clone size: NA
D gene: NA
CDR3 protein: CASKLQGPGELFF
CDR3 DNA: TGTGCCAGCAAGTTACAGGGTCCCGGGGAGCTGTTTTTT

J gene: TRBJ1-1
V gene: TRBV12-3/TRBV12-4
clone size: NA
D gene: TRBD1
CDR3 protein: CASTSGQGAVGTEAFF
CDR3 DNA: TGTGCCAGCACCAGTGGACAGGGGGCTGTGGGCACTGAAGCTTTCTTT

J gene: TRBJ2-5
V gene: TRBV27
clone size: few
D gene: NA
CDR3 protein: CASSLFSRPEGETQYF
CDR3 DNA: TGTGCCAGCAGTTTATTCTCCCGCCCGGAGGGGGAGACCCAGTACTTC

J gene: TRBJ1-5
V gene: TRBV28
clone size: NA
D gene: NA
CDR3 protein: CASSLDAYSNQPQHF
CDR3 DNA: TGTGCCAGCAGTCTGGACGCCTATAGCAATCAGCCCCAGCATTTT

J gene: TRBJ1-2
V gene: TRBV11-3
clone size: NA
D gene: TRBD1
CDR3 protein: CASSFTGGYGYTF
CDR3 DNA: TGTGCCAGCAGTTTTACAGGGGGATATGGCTACACCTTC

J gene: TRBJ2-3
V gene: TRBV6-2/TRBV6-3
clone size: NA
D gene: NA
CDR3 protein: CASRDRGDTQYF
CDR3 DNA: TGTGCCAGCAGGGATCGGGGAGATACGCAGTATTTT

J gene: TRBJ2-5
V gene: TRBV28
clone size: NA
D gene: TRBD1
CDR3 protein: CASSLGTGAPSEETQYF
CDR3 DNA: TGTGCCAGCAGTCTCGGGACAGGGGCGCCTTCGGAAGAGACCCAGTACTTC

J gene: TRBJ2-7
V gene: TRBV19
clone size: few
D gene: NA
CDR3 protein: CASSIQGHEQYF
CDR3 DNA: TGTGCCAGTAGTATACAGGGCCACGAGCAGTACTTC

J gene: TRBJ2-4
V gene: TRBV27
clone size: NA
D gene: NA
CDR3 protein: CASSRAGGDIQYF
CDR3 DNA: TGTGCCAGCAGTAGAGCAGGGGGGGACATTCAGTACTTC

J gene: TRBJ1-2
V gene: TRBV27
clone size: once
D gene: TRBD1
CDR3 protein: CASRSQDRDIYGYTF
CDR3 DNA: TGTGCCAGCCGAAGCCAGGACAGGGACATCTATGGCTACACCTTC

J gene: TRBJ1-5
V gene: TRBV28
clone size: NA
D gene: TRBD1
CDR3 protein: CASSSPTGGSNQPQHF
CDR3 DNA: TGTGCCAGCAGTTCCCCGACAGGGGGCAGCAATCAGCCCCAGCATTTT

J gene: TRBJ1-5
V gene: TRBV20-1
clone size: few
D gene: TRBD1
CDR3 protein: CSANRGYSNQPQHF
CDR3 DNA: TGCAGTGCTAACAGGGGTTATAGCAATCAGCCCCAGCATTTT

J gene: TRBJ2-7
V gene: TRBV6-1
clone size: NA
D gene: TRBD1
CDR3 protein: CASSEPGTGRPVGEQYF
CDR3 DNA: TGTGCCAGCAGTGAGCCCGGGACAGGCCGACCGGTGGGGGAGCAGTACTTC

J gene: TRBJ2-7
V gene: TRBV7-9
clone size: NA
D gene: NA
CDR3 protein: CASSLGVSTLGYEQYF
CDR3 DNA: TGTGCCAGCAGCTTAGGGGTGTCAACATTGGGATACGAGCAGTACTTC

J gene: TRBJ1-6
V gene: TRBV11-3
clone size: NA
D gene: TRBD1
CDR3 protein: CASSLRAQGEASPLHF
CDR3 DNA: TGTGCCAGCAGCTTGAGAGCACAGGGGGAAGCTTCACCCCTCCACTTT

J gene: TRBJ1-2
V gene: TRBV6-4
clone size: few
D gene: NA
CDR3 protein: CASRGAYGYTF
CDR3 DNA: TGTGCCAGCAGGGGGGCCTATGGCTACACCTTC

J gene: TRBJ1-1
V gene: TRBV20-1
clone size: NA
D gene: NA
CDR3 protein: CSASPRDSDTEAFF
CDR3 DNA: TGCAGTGCCTCCCCCCGCGACAGTGACACTGAAGCTTTCTTT

J gene: TRBJ2-1
V gene: TRBV20-1
clone size: NA
D gene: NA
CDR3 protein: CSARAEGSSYNEQFF
CDR3 DNA: TGCAGTGCTAGAGCAGAGGGTAGCTCCTACAATGAGCAGTTCTTC

J gene: TRBJ2-7
V gene: TRBV19
clone size: once
D gene: TRBD1
CDR3 protein: CASSTLPGQGANEQYF
CDR3 DNA: TGTGCCAGTAGTACCTTACCGGGACAGGGGGCCAACGAGCAGTACTTC